A selection of T cell receptor beta chains follows, all from one sample in a study of spatial heterogeneity in lung cancer. MiXCR, run by TCRdb on the 5' RACE reads, gives a single entry per CDR3 protein. This sample carries 11,000 to 15,000 distinct CDR3 sequences, approximately 4.8% of them seen once, and the ten largest clones take around 18%. This specimen was lung tumor tissue, taken at surgery. The receptor set was obtained from a female donor with early-stage non-small cell lung cancer. CDR3s include the opening cysteine and the closing phenylalanine or tryptophan. The D gene is left open where the match is weak. The size field is filled for only some rows; it gives once, few, many or a size class.

V	J	size	D	DNA	CDR3
TRBV29-1	TRBJ2-4	.	.	TGCAGCGTACTGACCCAAGCGGGAAACATTCAGTACTTC	CSVLTQAGNIQYF
TRBV5-1	TRBJ2-3	.	.	TGCGCCAGCAGCTTGGCATACATAAGAGATACGCAGTATTTT	CASSLAYIRDTQYF
TRBV27	TRBJ2-5	many	.	TGTGCCAGCAGTTTATCCTCGTACCAAGAGACCCAGTACTTC	CASSLSSYQETQYF
TRBV5-6	TRBJ2-3	medium-sized	.	TGTGCCAGCAGCTTGGGGACATACACAGATACGCAGTATTTT	CASSLGTYTDTQYF
TRBV5-6	TRBJ2-5	many	TRBD2	TGTGCCAGCAGCCCGACTAGCGGGGGAGAGACCCAGTACTTC	CASSPTSGGETQYF
TRBV5-1	TRBJ2-6	many	.	TGCGCCAGCGAACAGGGATCGGGGGCCAACGTCCTGACTTTC	CASEQGSGANVLTF
TRBV5-1	TRBJ2-1	medium-sized	TRBD2	TGCGCCAGCAGCCTCCCTAGCGGGGGCGCTTATAGCAATGAGCAGTTCTTC	CASSLPSGGAYSNEQFF
TRBV20-1	TRBJ2-7	many	.	TGCAGTGCTAGAGTTTTCAGGGGAGCCCTAAGGTACGAGCAGTACTTC	CSARVFRGALRYEQYF
TRBV11-2	TRBJ2-7	many	.	TGTGCCAGCAGCTTAGCAGGGACGACAACCTACGAGCAGTACTTC	CASSLAGTTTYEQYF
TRBV5-1	TRBJ1-5	many	TRBD1	TGCGCCAGCAGCTTGCAAGGGGGCGATCAGCCCCAGCATTTT	CASSLQGGDQPQHF
TRBV15	TRBJ1-5	many	.	TGTGCCACCAGCCAAGGTGTGGGCGGAATCCAGCCCCAGCATTTT	CATSQGVGGIQPQHF
TRBV4-1	TRBJ1-1	many	.	TGCGCCAGCAGCCAAGATGGGATCCCGGACAACACTGAAGCTTTCTTT	CASSQDGIPDNTEAFF
TRBV7-9	TRBJ2-1	many	.	TGTGCCAGCAGCTTAGATTTCGATGAGCAGTTCTTC	CASSLDFDEQFF
TRBV12-3/TRBV12-4	TRBJ1-3	many	TRBD1	TGTGCCAGCAGGAACCTGGACAGGATAGCTGGAAACACCATATATTTT	CASRNLDRIAGNTIYF
TRBV2	TRBJ1-2	many	.	TGTGCCAGCAGCCTACCGGGCCTAGCTAACTATGGCTACACCTTC	CASSLPGLANYGYTF
TRBV18	TRBJ1-2	many	.	TGTGCCAGCTCACACGACAGTATCTATGGCTACACCTTC	CASSHDSIYGYTF
TRBV20-1	TRBJ1-6	.	.	TGCAGTGCTGTCAGGGGCTCCTATAATTCACCCCTCCACTTT	CSAVRGSYNSPLHF
TRBV29-1	TRBJ1-2	many	TRBD1	TGCAGCGTGGAAAGGGGGCCTGGGTATGGCTACACCTTC	CSVERGPGYGYTF
TRBV7-2	TRBJ1-6	.	.	TGTGCCAGCAGCTTAAATGCGGGCAATAATTCACCCCTCCACTTT	CASSLNAGNNSPLHF
TRBV30	TRBJ1-1	medium-sized	.	TGTGCCTGGAGTCCGGGTCCCAACACTGAAGCTTTCTTT	CAWSPGPNTEAFF
TRBV6-2/TRBV6-3	TRBJ1-2	many	.	TGTGCCAGCAGATCCCCGGCGGGACGGGCAGAGCGCGATGGCTACACCTTC	CASRSPAGRAERDGYTF
TRBV7-6	TRBJ2-1	many	TRBD2	TGTGCCAGCAGCTTAGGGGAGCGGGGCAGCTCCTACAATGAGCAGTTCTTC	CASSLGERGSSYNEQFF
TRBV2	TRBJ2-7	many	.	TGTGCCAGCAGACAGGGACCGACCTACGAGCAGTACTTC	CASRQGPTYEQYF
TRBV5-1	TRBJ2-3	.	.	TGCGCCAGCATCGGACCAGGGAGCACAGATACGCAGTATTTT	CASIGPGSTDTQYF
TRBV5-6	TRBJ2-3	many	TRBD1	TGTGCCAGCAGCTCCTTGGACAGGGACGCAGATACGCAGTATTTT	CASSSLDRDADTQYF
TRBV6-5	TRBJ1-1	many	.	TGTGCCAGCAGTTTGGCTGTGACAAACACTGAAGCTTTCTTT	CASSLAVTNTEAFF
TRBV20-1	TRBJ1-1	many	TRBD1	TGCAGTGCTAGACCAAGGGACAGGGGGGAGGATGAAGCTTTCTTT	CSARPRDRGEDEAFF
TRBV18	TRBJ2-2	many	.	TGTGCCAGCTCGAGGGAGACCGGGGAGCTGTTTTTT	CASSRETGELFF
TRBV5-1	TRBJ1-6	many	.	TGCGCCAGCAGCTTGGAACCGGGCGGCAATTCACCCCTCCACTTT	CASSLEPGGNSPLHF
TRBV5-1	TRBJ2-2	many	.	TGCGCCAGCAGCCGAAGAGGGGATGACACCGGGGAGCTGTTTTTT	CASSRRGDDTGELFF